This T cell receptor beta chain emerged from a study of beta chain features in type 1 diabetes. Overall study context: Across the samples, around 110,000,000 sorted cells were examined in total. General study results and limits: Type 1 diabetes patients had fewer VDJ junction insertions and more deletions. TCRB CDR3 length was moderately but significantly reduced in all four CD4+ subsets of Type 1 diabetes patients.

Isolated RNA was reverse transcribed in full, so expressed TCRB transcripts were sequenced. The method was immunoSEQ multiplex PCR; TCRdb's version includes in-frame clones alone and lacks a portion of them. The sample lists roughly 380,000 clones; roughly 21% were seen once. Around 0.12 L of blood, on average, came from one heparinised draw per donor. CDR3 length: 12 residues. Germline CDR1 reads GTSNPN; CDR2 reads SVGIG (reference sequence). V dropped 4 bases and J dropped 5 bases, with 11 bases sitting between them. Worth noting for this clone: Its specificity is not known.

The chain combines TRBV30 with TRBJ1-2; D gene ambiguous. Material for sequencing was naive CD4+ T cells from blood. This TCR was sampled from a woman between 18 and 29 years old in good health. The CDR3 DNA sequence: TGTGCCTGGAAACACAGCTTATATGGCTACACCTTC. Amino acids: CAWKHSLYGYTF.